The sequence of this T cell receptor (beta chain) was determined in a study of T-cell memory formation after mild COVID-19. About the study: TCR clusters largely stayed donor specific.

For this clonotype: Its target is unknown.

Points from the study as a whole: Mainly CM and EM harbored the contracting CD4+ clones; mainly EMRA harbored the CD8+ ones. Pre-infection memory showed some responding clones, and this suggested that cross-reactive memory joined.

The CDR3 extends over 15 amino acids. Losses at the gene ends were 3 bases for V and 0 bases for J; bases not matched to a gene: 5. Germline V lookup: CDR1 SNHLY, CDR2 FYNNEI. 5'RACE, which relied on constant-segment primers, yielded TCR alpha and TCR beta cDNA libraries carrying sample barcodes and UMIs. TCRdb redid the calling of the 5' RACE reads with MiXCR, one entry per CDR3 protein. The data show 430,000 or so distinct CDR3 sequences, with around a quarter seen just once and around 12% held by the top ten. This TCR came from an adult woman who had mild COVID-19 (a few samples of this study predate the infection). Cell type and time point are not known. The gene calls are TRBV2 and TRBJ2-7; 7 bases are shared with TRBD1. What was sequenced was PBMCs or a T cell subset sorted from them (not recorded which). The CDR3 here is CASSDWDSLSYEQYF. In DNA, the CDR3 is TGTGCCAGCAGTGACTGGGACAGCCTCTCCTACGAGCAGTACTTC.